Shown below are 9 T cell receptor beta chains from a single sample sequenced in a study of Graves' ophthalmopathy and Graves' hyperthyroidism. The sequenced template was RNA, covering the TCR beta CDR3 region. HTBI primers were employed in first-round RT-PCR, then a second-round multiplex PCR followed. One entry per CDR3 protein, called by TCRdb with MiXCR from the multiplex PCR reads. The sample includes a few hundred thousand distinct CDR3 sequences, just over 15% of them seen just once. Sequenced: peripheral blood. Receptors were obtained from a woman aged 18-29 years with stable Graves' hyperthyroidism.

On this clonotype itself: A single base separates this from a much larger clone, so it may be a read error. In nucleotides, the CDR3 is TGTGCCAGCCGCTTGTGGGACACTGAAGCTTTCTTT. Its translation is CASRLWDTEAFF. The chain carries TRBV7-3 and TRBJ1-1; D is ambiguous. This CDR3 is 12 amino acids long. Per germline, CDR1 SGHTA and CDR2 FQGTGA.

CDR3 nucleotides: TGTGCCAGCAGCCAAAGCCCCCGCTCTGGGGCCAACGTCCTGACTTTC. Protein: CASSQSPRSGANVLTF. The chain uses TRBV6-2 or TRBV6-3 and TRBJ2-6; D gene ambiguous. The CDR3 extends over 16 amino acids. CDR1 MNHEY and CDR2 SVGEGT come from the germline V gene. With 6 bases removed from V and 0 bases from J, the gap between germline ends came to 12 bases.

There are many counts of this clonotype. The chain recombines TRBV10-1 with TRBJ2-5; 10 nucleotides agree with TRBD2. The ends lost 6 bases at V and 4 bases at J; junction bases unmatched: 5. The CDR3 spans 14 residues. CDR1 is WNHNN and CDR2 is SYGVQD in the germline V gene (reference sequence). Here the CDR3 reads CASSDASGGETQYF. Here the CDR3 DNA reads TGCGCCAGCAGCGACGCTAGCGGGGGAGAGACCCAGTACTTC.

At least ten counts were recorded for this clonotype. This chain joins TRBV12-5 and TRBJ1-5; D is uncertain. The CDR3 covers 15 residues. Trimming stripped 8 bases from V and 0 bases from J, with 14 bases between. Germline V gene sequence: CDR1 LGHNT, CDR2 FRNRAP. The DNA for the CDR3 is TGTGCTAGTCGCCCCACCGGAGGTAGCAATCAGCCCCAGCATTTT. Amino acid sequence: CASRPTGGSNQPQHF.

The table lists this clonotype with many counts. The CDR3: CASSLSPPLAGGQETQYF. The CDR3 DNA reads TGTGCCAGCAGCTTATCCCCTCCACTAGCGGGGGGCCAAGAGACCCAGTACTTC. The V call is TRBV11-2, the J call TRBJ2-5; 12 bases map to TRBD2. Germline CDR1 SGHAT, CDR2 FQNNGV. J gave up 1 base and V 2 bases, and 8 bases lay outside the gene matches. The CDR3 sequence is 18 residues long.

This clonotype was picked up many times. The rearrangement links TRBV4-1 to TRBJ1-1, with a possible D match to TRBD1 (5 bases). Germline-derived CDR1 and CDR2 are MGHRA and YSYEKL. Trimming took 1 base from V and 7 from J, leaving 13 bases between them. The CDR3 spans 14 residues. The CDR3 loop reads CASSQAGRDREAFF. CDR3 DNA sequence: TGCGCCAGCAGCCAAGCCGGCCGGGACCGTGAAGCTTTCTTT.

This clonotype was picked up many times. The chain joins TRBV28 to TRBJ1-2, with 7 bases matching TRBD1. Trimming took 9 bases from V and 2 from J; bases not matched to a gene: 9. The germline CDR1 and CDR2 sequences are MDHEN and SYDVKM. The CDR3 covers 14 residues. CDR3 loop: CASQQGRPNYGYTF. CDR3 bases: TGTGCCAGTCAACAGGGGAGGCCAAACTATGGCTACACCTTC.

This clonotype showed up many times. The rearrangement links TRBV12-3 or TRBV12-4 to TRBJ1-6; 10 nucleotides match TRBD1. This CDR3 spans 15 amino acids. V was clipped by 7 bases and J by 6 bases; unmatched bases: 6. The CDR3 here is CASTLGQGGNSPLHF. In DNA form, the CDR3 reads TGTGCCAGCACCCTAGGACAGGGGGGTAATTCACCCCTCCACTTT.

This clonotype came up many times. The chain couples TRBV6-4 to TRBJ1-6; D is uncertain. Germline-derived CDR1 and CDR2 are MRHNA and SNTAGT. The CDR3 is 13 residues long. With 2 bases removed from V and 5 bases from J, the gap between germline ends came to 4 bases. This chain's CDR3 is CASSDRDNSPLHF. CDR3 bases: TGTGCCAGCAGTGACAGGGATAATTCACCCCTCCACTTT.